The text below deals with one T cell receptor (beta chain). The data originate from a study of blood T cell repertoires in COVID-19. Study-wide context: Sources were T cells, B-cell-depleted T cells, or PBMCs; the material itself was cDNA or gDNA.

V lost 0 bases and J 0 bases, leaving 9 bases between the germline ends. The CDR3 loop spans 15 amino acids. Germline assignment: CDR1 LGHNA and CDR2 YSLEER. Produced via immunoSEQ multiplex PCR; TCRdb's table is partial and in-frame only. The sample has 250,000 or so clones, roughly 88% seen once. The specimen was PBMCs or T cells enriched from blood (not recorded which). The V call is TRBV4-3, the J call TRBJ2-7, with D possibly TRBD2 on 5 matching bases. The sequence was collected from a woman in her thirties or forties who had been exposed to COVID-19. The CDR3 protein is CASSQDHGVSYEQYF. DNA of the CDR3: TGCGCCAGCAGCCAAGATCACGGGGTCTCCTACGAGCAGTACTTC.